The rows below give T cell receptor beta chains drawn from one sample of a study of T cells in Graves' hyperthyroidism and ophthalmopathy. TCRdb called the multiplex PCR reads again in MiXCR, with one record for every CDR3 protein. The data contain about 720,000 distinct CDR3 sequences, roughly a sixth of them singletons. Sample: blood. The receptors here all came from a woman in her forties or fifties with Graves' hyperthyroidism that later progressed to Graves' ophthalmopathy. CDR3s include the opening cysteine and the closing phenylalanine or tryptophan. D genes are given only for firm matches. Size tells how often a clone was seen (once, few, many) or the class of an expanded clone, and some rows leave it out.

D gene: -; V gene: TRBV5-1; clone size: -; CDR3 length: 17; J gene: TRBJ2-1; CDR3 DNA: TGCGCCAGCAGCTTGGCGGTAAGCGTTGGGGGTTCCAATGAGCAGTTCTTC; CDR3 protein: CASSLAVSVGGSNEQFF
D gene: -; V gene: TRBV29-1; clone size: -; CDR3 length: 12; J gene: TRBJ2-5; CDR3 DNA: TGCAGCGTTGACCCGGAGCGGGAGACCCAGTACTTC; CDR3 protein: CSVDPERETQYF
D gene: TRBD1; V gene: TRBV20-1; clone size: many; CDR3 length: 13; J gene: TRBJ2-1; CDR3 DNA: TGCAGTGCTAGTCCCCAGGGGGCAGGGGAGCAGTTCTTC; CDR3 protein: CSASPQGAGEQFF
D gene: -; V gene: TRBV3-1; clone size: many; CDR3 length: 15; J gene: TRBJ2-7; CDR3 DNA: TGTGCCAGCAGCCAAGATAGGGAGGCTAGCTACGAGCAGTACTTC; CDR3 protein: CASSQDREASYEQYF
D gene: TRBD1; V gene: TRBV5-1; clone size: few; CDR3 length: 14; J gene: TRBJ2-1; CDR3 DNA: TGCGCCAGCGGGGCTCAGACAGGGGCCTTTGAGCAGTTCTTC; CDR3 protein: CASGAQTGAFEQFF
D gene: -; V gene: TRBV3-1; clone size: -; CDR3 length: 17; J gene: TRBJ1-3; CDR3 DNA: TGTGCCAGCAGCCAAGATGGTTGGGGCAGGGGAGGAAACACCATATATTTT; CDR3 protein: CASSQDGWGRGGNTIYF
D gene: -; V gene: TRBV30; clone size: many; CDR3 length: 15; J gene: TRBJ1-2; CDR3 DNA: TGTGCCTGGAGTGTAACAGGAATCCTAAACTATGGCTACACCTTC; CDR3 protein: CAWSVTGILNYGYTF
D gene: -; V gene: TRBV3-1; clone size: many; CDR3 length: 16; J gene: TRBJ2-2; CDR3 DNA: TGTGCCAGCAGCCAAGATAACCGGGTTGCTGCCGGGGAGCTGTTTTTT; CDR3 protein: CASSQDNRVAAGELFF
D gene: TRBD2; V gene: TRBV6-1; clone size: -; CDR3 length: 15; J gene: TRBJ2-3; CDR3 DNA: TGTGCCAGCAGTTTCAGAAGTGGGGGGGAAGATACGCAGTATTTT; CDR3 protein: CASSFRSGGEDTQYF
D gene: -; V gene: TRBV7-6; clone size: many; CDR3 length: 17; J gene: TRBJ2-7; CDR3 DNA: TGTGCCAGCAGCTTAGCCTCACAAGGGTGGGACCTCTACGAGCAGTACTTC; CDR3 protein: CASSLASQGWDLYEQYF
D gene: -; V gene: TRBV9; clone size: many; CDR3 length: 15; J gene: TRBJ2-7; CDR3 DNA: TGTGCCAGCAGCGTAGGTGGACTTGGGGCGGACGAGCAGTACTTC; CDR3 protein: CASSVGGLGADEQYF
D gene: -; V gene: TRBV27; clone size: many; CDR3 length: 14; J gene: TRBJ1-1; CDR3 DNA: TGTGCCAGCAGTTTCGTGCCGCCCTCCTCTGAAGCTTTCTTT; CDR3 protein: CASSFVPPSSEAFF
D gene: TRBD2; V gene: TRBV7-9; clone size: few; CDR3 length: 16; J gene: TRBJ2-7; CDR3 DNA: TGTGCCAGCAGCGTAAGGACTAGCGGGGGTGGCTACGAGCAGTACTTC; CDR3 protein: CASSVRTSGGGYEQYF
D gene: TRBD1; V gene: TRBV4-1; clone size: few; CDR3 length: 15; J gene: TRBJ1-1; CDR3 DNA: TGCGCCAGCAGCCGGATGGGACAGGGCGACACTGAAGCTTTCTTT; CDR3 protein: CASSRMGQGDTEAFF
D gene: -; V gene: TRBV13; clone size: few; CDR3 length: 13; J gene: TRBJ2-5; CDR3 DNA: TGTGCCAGCAGCTTGCCAGATCAAGAGACCCAGTACTTC; CDR3 protein: CASSLPDQETQYF
D gene: TRBD1; V gene: TRBV6-5; clone size: -; CDR3 length: 15; J gene: TRBJ1-1; CDR3 DNA: TGTGCCAGCAGTTCTTCTGACAGGGGGCAGACTAAAGCTTTCTTT; CDR3 protein: CASSSSDRGQTKAFF
D gene: -; V gene: TRBV7-9; clone size: many; CDR3 length: 14; J gene: TRBJ1-4; CDR3 DNA: TGTGCCAGCAGCCTAGGGACGGCTAATGAAAAACTGTTTTTT; CDR3 protein: CASSLGTANEKLFF
D gene: TRBD1; V gene: TRBV27; clone size: once; CDR3 length: 17; J gene: TRBJ1-4; CDR3 DNA: TGTGCCAGCAGACAGGGGCCGACGTCTTCAACTAATGAAAAACTGTTTTTT; CDR3 protein: CASRQGPTSSTNEKLFF
D gene: -; V gene: TRBV11-1; clone size: many; CDR3 length: 14; J gene: TRBJ2-1; CDR3 DNA: TGTGCCAGCAGCTTAAATGTTATGAGCGGTGAGCAGTTCTTC; CDR3 protein: CASSLNVMSGEQFF
D gene: TRBD2; V gene: TRBV19; clone size: -; CDR3 length: 16; J gene: TRBJ2-3; CDR3 DNA: TGTGCCAGTAGTTTTACTAGCGGGGGGGCAACTGGTACGCAGTATTTT; CDR3 protein: CASSFTSGGATGTQYF
D gene: TRBD1; V gene: TRBV14; clone size: few; CDR3 length: 15; J gene: TRBJ1-6; CDR3 DNA: TGTGCCAGCAGCCAAGGACAGGGAGGGAATTCACCCCTCCACTTT; CDR3 protein: CASSQGQGGNSPLHF
D gene: TRBD1; V gene: TRBV6-1; clone size: few; CDR3 length: 13; J gene: TRBJ1-2; CDR3 DNA: TGTGCCAGCAGGGACAGGGGGCTGGATGGCTACACCTTC; CDR3 protein: CASRDRGLDGYTF
D gene: TRBD2; V gene: TRBV3-1; clone size: -; CDR3 length: 15; J gene: TRBJ2-5; CDR3 DNA: TGTGCCAGCAGCCTTCAAGCGGGGGGAGGGGAGACCCAGTACTTC; CDR3 protein: CASSLQAGGGETQYF
D gene: -; V gene: TRBV5-1; clone size: many; CDR3 length: 14; J gene: TRBJ1-1; CDR3 DNA: TGCGCCAGCAGCTTGGCGGGGACGGGGACGAACGCTTTCTTT; CDR3 protein: CASSLAGTGTNAFF
D gene: -; V gene: TRBV5-1; clone size: few; CDR3 length: 17; J gene: TRBJ2-7; CDR3 DNA: TGCGCCAGCAGCTTGAATCCTCCGAGGGGCAGTCCCTACGAGCAGTACTTC; CDR3 protein: CASSLNPPRGSPYEQYF
D gene: -; V gene: TRBV19; clone size: -; CDR3 length: 16; J gene: TRBJ1-2; CDR3 DNA: TGTGCCAGTAGTATAGACCCGACTTGGCACGGATGGGGCTACACCTTC; CDR3 protein: CASSIDPTWHGWGYTF
D gene: TRBD2; V gene: TRBV9; clone size: -; CDR3 length: 20; J gene: TRBJ2-3; CDR3 DNA: TGTGCCAGCAGCGTAGAGTTAGGGGAGACGGGGACTAGTTTCGCAGATACGCAGTATTTT; CDR3 protein: CASSVELGETGTSFADTQYF
D gene: -; V gene: TRBV6-1; clone size: -; CDR3 length: 16; J gene: TRBJ2-3; CDR3 DNA: TGTGCCAGCAGTGAAGGCAGAACGGGAGGCACAGATACGCAGTATTTT; CDR3 protein: CASSEGRTGGTDTQYF
D gene: TRBD1; V gene: TRBV10-1; clone size: -; CDR3 length: 13; J gene: TRBJ1-3; CDR3 DNA: TGCGCCCCCACCAGGGGGTCTGGAAACACCATATATTTT; CDR3 protein: CAPTRGSGNTIYF
D gene: -; V gene: TRBV3-1; clone size: -; CDR3 length: 15; J gene: TRBJ2-3; CDR3 DNA: TGTGCCAGCAGCCAAAGAAGTCTCGGCACAGATACGCAGTATTTT; CDR3 protein: CASSQRSLGTDTQYF
D gene: -; V gene: TRBV29-1; clone size: few; CDR3 length: 14; J gene: TRBJ1-4; CDR3 DNA: TGCAGCGTTGAAGCCCGCGGGCGTAATGAAAAACTGTTTTTT; CDR3 protein: CSVEARGRNEKLFF
D gene: -; V gene: TRBV3-1; clone size: few; CDR3 length: 15; J gene: TRBJ2-7; CDR3 DNA: TGTGCCAGCAGCCAAGCGAAAGAGACCTCCTACGAGCAGTACTTC; CDR3 protein: CASSQAKETSYEQYF
D gene: -; V gene: TRBV9; clone size: -; CDR3 length: 11; J gene: TRBJ2-2; CDR3 DNA: TGTGCCAGCAGCGGGCCGAGGGAGCTGTTTTTT; CDR3 protein: CASSGPRELFF
D gene: -; V gene: TRBV12-3/TRBV12-4; clone size: many; CDR3 length: 16; J gene: TRBJ2-1; CDR3 DNA: TGTGCCAGCAGCTCCATCACGGGATTTTCCTACAATGAGCAGTTCTTC; CDR3 protein: CASSSITGFSYNEQFF
D gene: -; V gene: TRBV20-1; clone size: -; CDR3 length: 15; J gene: TRBJ2-3; CDR3 DNA: TGCAGTGCTAGAGATGGGGCAGGGAGCACAGATACGCAGTATTTT; CDR3 protein: CSARDGAGSTDTQYF
D gene: -; V gene: TRBV10-2; clone size: -; CDR3 length: 18; J gene: TRBJ2-3; CDR3 DNA: TGCGCCAGCGAATTCCTGGGTGGGGGGGGCCGTCGCACAGATACGCAGTATTTT; CDR3 protein: CASEFLGGGGRRTDTQYF
D gene: TRBD1; V gene: TRBV3-1; clone size: -; CDR3 length: 16; J gene: TRBJ2-2; CDR3 DNA: TGTGCCAGCAGCCCCCGGACAGGGCCGAACACCGGGGAGCTGTTTTTT; CDR3 protein: CASSPRTGPNTGELFF
D gene: TRBD1; V gene: TRBV20-1; clone size: few; CDR3 length: 13; J gene: TRBJ1-4; CDR3 DNA: TGCAGTGCCTCACAGGGGTTGAGTGAAAAACTGTTTTTT; CDR3 protein: CSASQGLSEKLFF
D gene: TRBD1; V gene: TRBV4-1; clone size: few; CDR3 length: 15; J gene: TRBJ1-3; CDR3 DNA: TGCGCCAGCAGCCAAACAGGGGGCGCGGGAAACACCATATATTTT; CDR3 protein: CASSQTGGAGNTIYF
D gene: TRBD2; V gene: TRBV7-7; clone size: -; CDR3 length: 16; J gene: TRBJ2-2; CDR3 DNA: TGTGCTAGCAGCTTAGCCAGCGGGGGGGCCGCCGGGGAGCTGTTTTTT; CDR3 protein: CASSLASGGAAGELFF
D gene: TRBD1; V gene: TRBV14; clone size: few; CDR3 length: 15; J gene: TRBJ2-2; CDR3 DNA: TGTGCCAGCAGTTGGGACAGTCGAAGGACCGGGGAGCTGTTTTTT; CDR3 protein: CASSWDSRRTGELFF
D gene: -; V gene: TRBV20-1; clone size: many; CDR3 length: 14; J gene: TRBJ1-2; CDR3 DNA: TGCAGTGCTGAGCGCAGCGGGACACTGGGGGGCTACACCTTC; CDR3 protein: CSAERSGTLGGYTF
D gene: TRBD1; V gene: TRBV4-1; clone size: -; CDR3 length: 18; J gene: TRBJ2-2; CDR3 DNA: TGCGCCAGCAGCCCGCAAGATCAGGGGGCGCGGGACACCGGGGAGCTGTTTTTT; CDR3 protein: CASSPQDQGARDTGELFF
D gene: TRBD2; V gene: TRBV5-1; clone size: few; CDR3 length: 14; J gene: TRBJ2-5; CDR3 DNA: TGCGCCAGCTGCAGCTCGGGGGGGCGCGAGACCCAGTACTTC; CDR3 protein: CASCSSGGRETQYF
D gene: -; V gene: TRBV10-3; clone size: many; CDR3 length: 18; J gene: TRBJ1-5; CDR3 DNA: TGTGCCATCAGTGACCCGACACGCAGCCAGGAAAGCAATCAGCCCCAGCATTTT; CDR3 protein: CAISDPTRSQESNQPQHF
D gene: -; V gene: TRBV10-3; clone size: -; CDR3 length: 14; J gene: TRBJ1-6; CDR3 DNA: TGTGCCATCAGTGAGTCGGTGGGGAATTCACCCCTCCACTTT; CDR3 protein: CAISESVGNSPLHF
D gene: TRBD1; V gene: TRBV10-3; clone size: -; CDR3 length: 15; J gene: TRBJ1-6; CDR3 DNA: TGTGCCATCAGTGTGACAGGGACGGATAATTCACCCCTCCACTTT; CDR3 protein: CAISVTGTDNSPLHF
D gene: -; V gene: TRBV7-9; clone size: -; CDR3 length: 12; J gene: TRBJ1-1; CDR3 DNA: TGTGCCAGCAGCTCCTCCACTACTGAAGCTTTCTTT; CDR3 protein: CASSSSTTEAFF
D gene: TRBD1; V gene: TRBV20-1; clone size: -; CDR3 length: 13; J gene: TRBJ2-3; CDR3 DNA: TGCAGTGCTAGCGAGCAGGGGGAGGATACGCAGTATTTT; CDR3 protein: CSASEQGEDTQYF
D gene: -; V gene: TRBV7-6; clone size: many; CDR3 length: 14; J gene: TRBJ2-7; CDR3 DNA: TGTGCCAGCAAGGAGGCGGGGAGTCACTACGAGCAGTACTTC; CDR3 protein: CASKEAGSHYEQYF
D gene: -; V gene: TRBV14; clone size: -; CDR3 length: 14; J gene: TRBJ2-2; CDR3 DNA: TGTGCCAGCAGCCAAGTTTTCCTCACCGGGGAGCTGTTTTTT; CDR3 protein: CASSQVFLTGELFF